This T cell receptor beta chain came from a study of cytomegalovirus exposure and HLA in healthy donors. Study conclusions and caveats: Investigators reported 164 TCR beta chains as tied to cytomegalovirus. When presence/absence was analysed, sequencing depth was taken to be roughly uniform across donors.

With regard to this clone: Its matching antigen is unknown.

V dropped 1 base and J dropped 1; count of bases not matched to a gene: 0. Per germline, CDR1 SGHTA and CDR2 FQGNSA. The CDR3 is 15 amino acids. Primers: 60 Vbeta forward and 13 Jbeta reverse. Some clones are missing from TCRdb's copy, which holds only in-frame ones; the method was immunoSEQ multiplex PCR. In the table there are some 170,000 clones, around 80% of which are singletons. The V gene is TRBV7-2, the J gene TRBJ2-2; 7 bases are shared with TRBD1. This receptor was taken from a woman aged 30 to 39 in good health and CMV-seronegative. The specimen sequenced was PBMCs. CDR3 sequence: CASSLGTGNTGELFF. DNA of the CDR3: TGTGCCAGCAGCTTAGGGACAGGGAACACCGGGGAGCTGTTTTTT.